Listed below are T cell receptor beta chains from one sample, sequenced in a study of blood T cell repertoires in COVID-19. Only in-frame clones appear in the TCRdb table, and some are missing; sequencing was by immunoSEQ multiplex PCR. The top ten hold around 5% of the sample, which has some 42,000 clones, about 85% seen once. The material sequenced was peripheral blood. These receptors were collected from a man between 50 and 59 years old with active COVID-19. CDR3s include the opening cysteine and the closing phenylalanine or tryptophan. D genes are given only for firm matches. Part of the rows lack a size; the others show once, few, many or a class for expanded clones.

.,.,TRBV7-2,TRBJ1-5,TGTGCCAGCAGCTTAGATCGGTCTCAGCCCCAGCATTTT,CASSLDRSQPQHF
TRBD2,.,TRBV28,TRBJ2-1,TGTGCCAGCACCAACCCCCGGACTAGGAACAATGAGCAGTTCTTC,CASTNPRTRNNEQFF
TRBD1,.,TRBV5-6,TRBJ2-2,TGTGCCAGCAGCCCGACTGACAGGGGGCAAGGGGAGCTGTTTTTT,CASSPTDRGQGELFF
.,.,TRBV4-1,TRBJ2-7,TGCGCCAGCAGCCAAGAGCCACCCGGTGGCAGGGGCCGTTTAGAGCAGTACTTC,CASSQEPPGGRGRLEQYF
.,.,TRBV5-1,TRBJ2-1,TGCGCCAGCAGCTTGGGGAGGAACGACAATGAGCAGTTCTTC,CASSLGRNDNEQFF
.,few,TRBV5-1,TRBJ2-7,TGCGCCAGCAGCTTAAACAGCTACGAGCAGTACTTC,CASSLNSYEQYF
TRBD1,.,TRBV27,TRBJ1-2,TGTGCCAGCAGTTTACTCGGGACAGGATCTGGCTACACCTTC,CASSLLGTGSGYTF
TRBD2,once,TRBV6-2/TRBV6-3,TRBJ2-3,TGTGCCAGCAGTTACACTAGCGGGAGTGCAGATACGCAGTATTTT,CASSYTSGSADTQYF
TRBD2,.,TRBV7-3,TRBJ2-7,TGTGCCAGCAGCTTGGGAGCGGGATACGAGCAGTACTTC,CASSLGAGYEQYF
TRBD1,.,TRBV27,TRBJ1-2,TGTGCCAGCAGACAACAGGGGAGACATGGCTACACCTTC,CASRQQGRHGYTF
TRBD1,.,TRBV11-2,TRBJ1-2,TGTGCCAGCAGCTTAGTAGGGGGCGTCGGTGGCTACACCTTC,CASSLVGGVGGYTF
.,.,TRBV5-1,TRBJ2-5,TGCGCCAGCAGCCCACCCGTCGCCCTAGGAGAGACCCAGTACTTC,CASSPPVALGETQYF
TRBD2,.,TRBV7-8,TRBJ2-3,TGTGCCAGCAGCGTCGTGGGGCGGGAGGGCCGGACAGATACGCAGTATTTT,CASSVVGREGRTDTQYF
.,.,TRBV19,TRBJ2-3,TGTGCCAGTAGTATAGGTCAGGGTAGCACGCAGTATTTT,CASSIGQGSTQYF
.,.,TRBV11-2,TRBJ2-5,TGTGCCAGCAGTTCAGGGGGGTCCTCCCAAGAGACCCAGTACTTC,CASSSGGSSQETQYF
TRBD1,.,TRBV19,TRBJ1-5,TGTGCCAGTAGTCGCCGGGACAGGGATTCTACTCAGCCCCAGCATTTT,CASSRRDRDSTQPQHF
TRBD2,once,TRBV7-6,TRBJ2-3,TGTGCCAGCAGCTTAGAGGGACTAGCCTCCACAGATACGCAGTATTTT,CASSLEGLASTDTQYF
TRBD1,.,TRBV19,TRBJ2-3,TGTGCCAGTAGTCCTTCAAGCCTAGGACAGGGGGGAGGTACAGATACGCAGTATTTT,CASSPSSLGQGGGTDTQYF
TRBD1,few,TRBV6-2/TRBV6-3,TRBJ1-2,TGTGCCAGCAGTGGTCCAGGGGGCTCGGCAGGCTACACCTTC,CASSGPGGSAGYTF
.,.,TRBV29-1,TRBJ1-2,TGCAGCGTTGAAGATCTGGCGGGAATCGGCTATGGCTACACCTTC,CSVEDLAGIGYGYTF
TRBD1,.,TRBV7-9,TRBJ1-2,TGTGCCAGCAGACCGGGACAGGGCTCTAACTATGGCTACACCTTC,CASRPGQGSNYGYTF
.,.,TRBV7-2,TRBJ2-4,TGTGCCAGCAGCTTAGGGAGGACTGCGAACATTCAGTACTTC,CASSLGRTANIQYF
TRBD2,.,TRBV6-4,TRBJ2-1,TGTGCCAGCAGTGCCTCGGGCGGGGGGGTCAATGAGCAGTTCTTC,CASSASGGGVNEQFF
TRBD2,.,TRBV7-8,TRBJ2-3,TGTGCCAGCAGCATACGGATGCCGGGGGGGAGCGAAGTAAAGCAGTATTTT,CASSIRMPGGSEVKQYF
.,medium-sized,TRBV6-4,TRBJ2-3,TGTGCCAGCAGTGACTCAATAGGGGGCACAGATACGCAGTATTTT,CASSDSIGGTDTQYF
.,.,TRBV6-4,TRBJ2-3,TGTGCCAGCAGTGTCCGGGGCACAGATACGCAGTATTTT,CASSVRGTDTQYF
TRBD1,.,TRBV27,TRBJ1-6,TGTGCCAGCAACCGCGGGACAGGGGATTCGGCCCTCCACTTT,CASNRGTGDSALHF
.,.,TRBV28,TRBJ1-1,TGTGCCACCGCGGGGTATAGGACTGAAGCTTTCTTT,CATAGYRTEAFF
.,once,TRBV14,TRBJ2-1,TGTGCCAGCAGCCAAGAGGGTATGAGCGGAGCTTCATCGCGTTTCGGTGAGCAGTTCTTC,CASSQEGMSGASSRFGEQFF
TRBD1,.,TRBV28,TRBJ2-7,TGTGCCAGCAGTTTCCCACCTGCGACAGGGTGGGATAACGAGCAGTACTTC,CASSFPPATGWDNEQYF
.,.,TRBV19,TRBJ1-2,TGTGCCCGACCGGCAGGCCTCTTCTATGGCTACACCTTC,CARPAGLFYGYTF
.,once,TRBV28,TRBJ1-2,TGTGCCAGCAGTTCCCTGAGGGGAGGGGTGGTTGGCTACACCTTC,CASSSLRGGVVGYTF
TRBD1,.,TRBV6-5,TRBJ1-6,TGTGCCAGCAGATTGGGACAGGTGAATTCACCCCTCCACTTT,CASRLGQVNSPLHF
TRBD2,.,TRBV11-2,TRBJ2-2,TGTGCCAGCAGCTCCTTGGGACTAGGCGGGGAGCTGTTTTTT,CASSSLGLGGELFF
.,.,TRBV5-1,TRBJ1-1,TGCGCCAGCAGCAGCGGACAGTCACGGAATCCTGAAGCTTTCTTT,CASSSGQSRNPEAFF
TRBD2,.,TRBV7-3,TRBJ2-1,TGTGCCAGCAGTTTTAGCGGGAGGGAATACAATGAGCAGTTCTTC,CASSFSGREYNEQFF
.,.,TRBV2,TRBJ1-1,TGTGCCAGCAGTCCGGGGGAGATGAACACTGAAGCTTTCTTT,CASSPGEMNTEAFF
.,.,TRBV5-1,TRBJ1-1,TGCGCCAGCAGCGCATCTTCCGGGGACACTGAAGCTTTCTTT,CASSASSGDTEAFF
TRBD2,few,TRBV7-2,TRBJ2-1,TGTGCCAGCAGCTTAGCGGGAGGGCAGATGGGAGCCTACAATGAGCAGTTCTTC,CASSLAGGQMGAYNEQFF
TRBD1,.,TRBV24-1,TRBJ2-1,TGTGCCACCAGTGAATATGGACAGGGGGTACAGAATGAGCAGTTCTTC,CATSEYGQGVQNEQFF
TRBD2,.,TRBV9,TRBJ2-3,TGTGCCAGCGCCCTAGGAGCGGGGGGTAGCACAGATACGCAGTATTTT,CASALGAGGSTDTQYF
TRBD1,.,TRBV25-1,TRBJ1-1,TGTGCCAGCAGTGGTTCCTCAGGGGGCGCAACTGAAGCTTTCTTT,CASSGSSGGATEAFF
.,.,TRBV15,TRBJ2-2,TGTGCCACCAGCAGAGATCGGGGAACCGGGGAGCTGTTTTTT,CATSRDRGTGELFF
TRBD1,.,TRBV13,TRBJ1-1,TGTGCCAGCAGCTTAGAAGAGGGGGCGCCTGAAGCTTTCTTT,CASSLEEGAPEAFF
.,.,TRBV2,TRBJ1-1,TGTGCCAGCCTGGTCCAGGGCCTGAACACTGAAGCTTTCTTT,CASLVQGLNTEAFF
TRBD1,.,TRBV11-3,TRBJ2-7,TGTGCCAGCAGCATCAGGACAGGGATCTACGAGCAGTACTTC,CASSIRTGIYEQYF